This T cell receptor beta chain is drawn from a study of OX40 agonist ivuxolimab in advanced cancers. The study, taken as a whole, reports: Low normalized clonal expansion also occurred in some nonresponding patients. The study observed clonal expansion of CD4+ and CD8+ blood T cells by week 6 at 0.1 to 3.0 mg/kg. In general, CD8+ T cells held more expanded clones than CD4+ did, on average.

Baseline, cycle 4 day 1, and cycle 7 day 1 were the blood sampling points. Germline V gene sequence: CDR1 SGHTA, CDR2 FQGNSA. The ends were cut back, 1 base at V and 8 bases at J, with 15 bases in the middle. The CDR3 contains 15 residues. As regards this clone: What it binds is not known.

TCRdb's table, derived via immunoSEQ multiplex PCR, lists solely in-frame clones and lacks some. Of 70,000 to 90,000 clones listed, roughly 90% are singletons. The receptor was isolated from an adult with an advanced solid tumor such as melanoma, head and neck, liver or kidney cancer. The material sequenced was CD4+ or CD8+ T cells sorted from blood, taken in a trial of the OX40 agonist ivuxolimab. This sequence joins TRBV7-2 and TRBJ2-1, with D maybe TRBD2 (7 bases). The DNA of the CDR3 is TGTGCCAGCAGCTTAGGAGGGAGGGGGATCGATGAGCAGTTCTTC. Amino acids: CASSLGGRGIDEQFF.